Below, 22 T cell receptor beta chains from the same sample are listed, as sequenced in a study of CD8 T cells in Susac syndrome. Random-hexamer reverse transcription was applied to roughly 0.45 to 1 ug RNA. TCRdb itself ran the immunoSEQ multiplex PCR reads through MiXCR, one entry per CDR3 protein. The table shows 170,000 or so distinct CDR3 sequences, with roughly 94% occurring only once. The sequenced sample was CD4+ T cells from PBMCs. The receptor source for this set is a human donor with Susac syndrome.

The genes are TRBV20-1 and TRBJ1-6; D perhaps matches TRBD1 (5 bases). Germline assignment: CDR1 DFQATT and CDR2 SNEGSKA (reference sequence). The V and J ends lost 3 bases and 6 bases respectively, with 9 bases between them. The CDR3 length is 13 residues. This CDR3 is CSASGGFNSPLHF. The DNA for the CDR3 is TGCAGTGCTAGTGGGGGGTTTAATTCACCCCTCCACTTT.

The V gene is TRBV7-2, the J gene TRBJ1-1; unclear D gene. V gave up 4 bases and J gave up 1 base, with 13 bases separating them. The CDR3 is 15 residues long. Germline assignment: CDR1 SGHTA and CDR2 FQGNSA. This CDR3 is CASSSGSLPNTEAFF. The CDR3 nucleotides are TGTGCCAGCAGCTCAGGATCACTCCCGAACACTGAAGCTTTCTTT.

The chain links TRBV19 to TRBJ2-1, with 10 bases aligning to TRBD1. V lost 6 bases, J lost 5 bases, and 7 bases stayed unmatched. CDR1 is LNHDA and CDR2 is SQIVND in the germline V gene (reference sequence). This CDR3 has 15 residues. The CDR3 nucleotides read TGTGCCAGTAGCCCTGACAGGGGGCCGAACAATGAGCAGTTCTTC. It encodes CASSPDRGPNNEQFF.

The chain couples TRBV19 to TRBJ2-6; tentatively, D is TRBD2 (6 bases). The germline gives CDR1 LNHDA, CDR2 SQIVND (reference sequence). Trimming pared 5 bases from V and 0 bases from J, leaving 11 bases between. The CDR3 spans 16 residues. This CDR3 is CASSPGTLSGANVLTF. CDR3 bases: TGTGCCAGTAGTCCCGGGACTCTCTCTGGGGCCAACGTCCTGACTTTC.

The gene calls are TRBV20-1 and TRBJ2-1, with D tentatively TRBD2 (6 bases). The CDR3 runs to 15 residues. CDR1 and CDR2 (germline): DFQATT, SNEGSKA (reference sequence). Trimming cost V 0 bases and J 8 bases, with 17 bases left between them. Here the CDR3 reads CSAREPGLHLDEQFF. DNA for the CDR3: TGCAGTGCTAGAGAGCCGGGACTTCATCTCGATGAGCAGTTCTTC.

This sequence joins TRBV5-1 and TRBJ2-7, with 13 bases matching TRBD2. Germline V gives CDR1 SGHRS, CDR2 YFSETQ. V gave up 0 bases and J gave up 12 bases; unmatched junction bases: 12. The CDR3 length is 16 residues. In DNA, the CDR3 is TGCGCCAGCAGCTTGGAATTAACTAGCGGGAGGGGTCGATGGTACTTC. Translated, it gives CASSLELTSGRGRWYF.

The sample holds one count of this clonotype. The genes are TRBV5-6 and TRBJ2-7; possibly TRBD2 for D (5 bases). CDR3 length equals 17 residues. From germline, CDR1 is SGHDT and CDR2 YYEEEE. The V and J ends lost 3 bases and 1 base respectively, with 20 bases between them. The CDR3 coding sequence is TGTGCCAGCAGCTCGGGCTGGGCGGAGGTCCAATCCTACGAGCAGTACTTC. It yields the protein CASSSGWAEVQSYEQYF.

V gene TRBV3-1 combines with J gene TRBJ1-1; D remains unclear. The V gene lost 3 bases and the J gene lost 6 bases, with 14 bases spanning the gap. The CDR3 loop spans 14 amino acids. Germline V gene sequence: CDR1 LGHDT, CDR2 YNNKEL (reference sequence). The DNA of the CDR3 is TGTGCCAGCAGCCATCGGGAGAGGTCGTCTGAAGCTTTCTTT. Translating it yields CASSHRERSSEAFF.

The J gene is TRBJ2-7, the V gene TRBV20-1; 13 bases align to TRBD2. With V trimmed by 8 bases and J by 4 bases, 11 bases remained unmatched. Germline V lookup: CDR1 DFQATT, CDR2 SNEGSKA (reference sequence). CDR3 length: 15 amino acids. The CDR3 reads CSLSGTSGTWYEQYF. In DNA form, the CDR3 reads TGCAGTTTGAGCGGGACTAGCGGGACTTGGTACGAGCAGTACTTC.

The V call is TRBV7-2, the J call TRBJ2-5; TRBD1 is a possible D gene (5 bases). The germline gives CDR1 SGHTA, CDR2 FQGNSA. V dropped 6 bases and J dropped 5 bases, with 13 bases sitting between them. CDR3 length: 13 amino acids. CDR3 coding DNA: TGTGCCAGCAGGGACCAGGGATGGGAGACCCAGTACTTC. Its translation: CASRDQGWETQYF.

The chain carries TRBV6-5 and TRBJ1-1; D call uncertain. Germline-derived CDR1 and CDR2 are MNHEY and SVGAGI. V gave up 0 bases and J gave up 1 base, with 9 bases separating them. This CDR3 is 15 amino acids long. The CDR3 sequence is CASSYSRRRNTEAFF. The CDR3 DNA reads TGTGCCAGCAGTTACTCGAGGCGGCGGAACACTGAAGCTTTCTTT.

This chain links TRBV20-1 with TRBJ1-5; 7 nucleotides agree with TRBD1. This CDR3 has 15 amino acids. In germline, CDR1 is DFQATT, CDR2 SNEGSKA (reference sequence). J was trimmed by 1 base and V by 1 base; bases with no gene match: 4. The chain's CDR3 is CSARVPGGSNQPQHF. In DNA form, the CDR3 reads TGCAGTGCTAGAGTTCCAGGGGGAAGCAATCAGCCCCAGCATTTT.

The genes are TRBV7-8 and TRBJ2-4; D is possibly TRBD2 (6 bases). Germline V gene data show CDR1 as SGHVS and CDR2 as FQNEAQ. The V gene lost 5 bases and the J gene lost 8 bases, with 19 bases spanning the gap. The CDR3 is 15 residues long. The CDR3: CASSPTYLGGDIQYF. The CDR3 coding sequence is TGTGCCAGCAGCCCGACCTACCTGGGGGGTGACATTCAGTACTTC.

CDR3 sequence: CASRRHLQGSSYEQYF. The DNA for the CDR3 is TGTGCCAGCAGGCGTCATCTACAGGGGTCCTCCTACGAGCAGTACTTC. The chain has TRBV6-1 and TRBJ2-7, with 7 bases lining up with TRBD1. J lost 0 bases, V lost 6 bases, and 11 bases had no gene match. There are 16 residues in the CDR3. Per the germline V gene, CDR1 is MNHNS and CDR2 is SASEGT.

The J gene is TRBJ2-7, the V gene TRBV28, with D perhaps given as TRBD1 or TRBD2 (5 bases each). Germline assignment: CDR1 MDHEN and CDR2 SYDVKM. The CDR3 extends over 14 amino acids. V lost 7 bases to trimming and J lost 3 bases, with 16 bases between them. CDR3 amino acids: CASNPVGAGYEQYF. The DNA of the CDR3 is TGTGCCAGCAATCCAGTAGGGGCGGGCTACGAGCAGTACTTC.

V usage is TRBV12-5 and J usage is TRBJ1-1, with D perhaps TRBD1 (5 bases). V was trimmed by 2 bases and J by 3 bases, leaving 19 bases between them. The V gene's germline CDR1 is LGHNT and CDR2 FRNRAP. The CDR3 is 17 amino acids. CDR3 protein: CASGLHLARVEHTEAFF. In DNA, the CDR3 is TGTGCTAGTGGTTTGCATCTCGCCAGGGTCGAACACACTGAAGCTTTCTTT.

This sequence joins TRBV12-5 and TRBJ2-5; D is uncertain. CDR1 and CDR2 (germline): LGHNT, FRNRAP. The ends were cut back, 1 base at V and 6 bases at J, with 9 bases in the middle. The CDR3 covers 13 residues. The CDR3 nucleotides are TGTGCTAGTGGTTTGGGCCCCACCCAGACCCAGTACTTC. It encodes CASGLGPTQTQYF. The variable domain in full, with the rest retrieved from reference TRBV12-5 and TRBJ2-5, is DARVTQTPRHKVTEMGQEVTMRCQPILGHNTVFWYRQTMMQGLELLAYFRNRAPLDDSGMPKDRFSAEMPDATLATLKIQPSEPRDSAVYFCASGLGPTQTQYFGPGTRLLVL.

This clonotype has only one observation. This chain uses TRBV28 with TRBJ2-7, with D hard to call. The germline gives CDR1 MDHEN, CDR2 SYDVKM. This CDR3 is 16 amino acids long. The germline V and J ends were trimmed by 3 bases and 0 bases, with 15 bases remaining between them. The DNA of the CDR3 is TGTGCCAGCAGTTTCCCCGTTTCCACGAGCTCCTACGAGCAGTACTTC. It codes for CASSFPVSTSSYEQYF. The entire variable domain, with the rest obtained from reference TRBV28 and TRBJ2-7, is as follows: DVKVTQSSRYLVKRTGEKVFLECVQDMDHENMFWYRQDPGLGLRLIYFSYDVKMKEKGDIPEGYSVSREKKERFSLILESASTNQTSMYLCASSFPVSTSSYEQYFGPGTRLTVT.

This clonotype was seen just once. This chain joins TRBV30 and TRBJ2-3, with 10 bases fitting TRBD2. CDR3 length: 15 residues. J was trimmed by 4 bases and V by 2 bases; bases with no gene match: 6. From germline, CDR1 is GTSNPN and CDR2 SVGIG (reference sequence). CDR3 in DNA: TGTGCCTGGAGTAGGGCTAGCGGGAGCTCAGATACGCAGTATTTT. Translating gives CAWSRASGSSDTQYF.

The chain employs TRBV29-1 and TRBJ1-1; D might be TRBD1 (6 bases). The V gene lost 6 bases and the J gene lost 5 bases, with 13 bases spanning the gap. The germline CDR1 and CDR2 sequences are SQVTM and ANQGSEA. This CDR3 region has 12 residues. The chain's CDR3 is CSVIGGLTEAFF. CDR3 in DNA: TGCAGCGTGATAGGGGGGTTGACTGAAGCTTTCTTT.

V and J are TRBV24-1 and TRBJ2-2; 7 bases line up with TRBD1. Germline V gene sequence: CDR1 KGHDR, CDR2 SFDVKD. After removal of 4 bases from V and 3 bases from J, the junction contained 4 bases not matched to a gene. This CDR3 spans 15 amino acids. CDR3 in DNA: TGTGCCACCAGTGACCGACAGGGATACACCGGGGAGCTGTTTTTT. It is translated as CATSDRQGYTGELFF.

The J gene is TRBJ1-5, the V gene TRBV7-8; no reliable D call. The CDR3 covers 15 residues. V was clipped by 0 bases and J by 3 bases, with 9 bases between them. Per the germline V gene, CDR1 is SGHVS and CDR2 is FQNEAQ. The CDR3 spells CASSLAPFANQPQHF. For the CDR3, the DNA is TGTGCCAGCAGCTTAGCTCCCTTTGCCAATCAGCCCCAGCATTTT.